This record looks at one T cell receptor (beta chain) sequence and its context. The antigen remains undetermined. This specimen belongs to a study of post-analysis software for immune sequencing data. Overall study context: Patients with relapsing-remitting, secondary progressive and progressive-relapsing multiple sclerosis courses were all represented. Study-wide findings and caveats: Strong same-batch co-clustering of samples appeared with F measure clustering. Patients showed TRBV5-6, TRBV5-1 and TRBV20-1 among five TRBV segments more frequent than in controls.

TCR beta cDNA libraries included unique molecular identifiers. Hundreds of thousands of cDNA molecules were obtained from roughly 0.93 to 9.6 million T cells. TCRdb re-called the PCR reads with MiXCR, one entry per CDR3 protein. The table shows 750,000 to 950,000 distinct CDR3 sequences, with more than 45% occurring only once. The V and J ends lost 5 bases and 3 bases respectively, with 5 bases between them. Per the germline V gene, CDR1 is DFQATT and CDR2 is SNEGSKA (reference sequence). This CDR3 region has 11 residues. The sequence was obtained from a girl aged 5-17 years with multiple sclerosis. The source material was blood. V and J are TRBV20-1 and TRBJ2-1, with unresolved D. The CDR3 sequence: CSALDYNEQFF. In nucleotides, the CDR3 is TGCAGTGCTTTAGACTACAATGAGCAGTTCTTC.